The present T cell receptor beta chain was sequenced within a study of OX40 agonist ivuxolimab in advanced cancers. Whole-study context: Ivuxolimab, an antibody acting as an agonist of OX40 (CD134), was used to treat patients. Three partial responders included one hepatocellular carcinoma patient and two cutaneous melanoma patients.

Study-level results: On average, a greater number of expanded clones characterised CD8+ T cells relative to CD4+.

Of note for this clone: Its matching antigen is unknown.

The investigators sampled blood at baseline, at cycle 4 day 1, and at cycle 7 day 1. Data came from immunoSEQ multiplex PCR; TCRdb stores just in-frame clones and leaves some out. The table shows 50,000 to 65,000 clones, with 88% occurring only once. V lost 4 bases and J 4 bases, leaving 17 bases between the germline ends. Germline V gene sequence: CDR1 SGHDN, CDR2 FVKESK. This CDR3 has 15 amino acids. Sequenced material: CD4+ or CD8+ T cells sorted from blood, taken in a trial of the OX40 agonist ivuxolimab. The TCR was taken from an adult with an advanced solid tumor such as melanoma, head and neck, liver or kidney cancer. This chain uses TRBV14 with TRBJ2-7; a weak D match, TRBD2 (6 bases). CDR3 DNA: TGTGCCAGCAGCCGTCCTTGGGGGGACCCATACGAGCAGTACTTC. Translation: CASSRPWGDPYEQYF. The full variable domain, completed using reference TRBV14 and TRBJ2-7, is EAGVTQFPSHSVIEKGQTVTLRCDPISGHDNLYWYRRVMGKEIKFLLHFVKESKQDESGMPNNRFLAERTGGTYSTLKVQPAELEDSGVYFCASSRPWGDPYEQYFGPGTRLTVT.